This entry describes one TCR beta chain. This CDR3 is 14 amino acids long. The trim removed 7 bases at V and 2 bases at J, leaving 6 bases unmatched. Germline V gene lookup returns CDR1 SNHLY and CDR2 FYNNEI. Profiled with immunoSEQ multiplex PCR; TCRdb holds only in-frame clones, not every one. The sample holds approximately 100,000 clones, about 85% seen once. The data are from a study of blood T cell repertoires in COVID-19. Material: peripheral blood. The receptor comes from a woman in her 70s with active or convalescent COVID-19. The gene calls are TRBV2 and TRBJ2-3; the match to TRBD2 covers 7 bases. CDR3 sequence (DNA): TGTGCCAGCAAAAGCGGGGAGATCACAGATACGCAGTATTTT. It specifies CASKSGEITDTQYF. The whole variable domain, remainder taken from reference TRBV2 and TRBJ2-3, is EPEVTQTPSHQVTQMGQEVILRCVPISNHLYFYWYRQILGQKVEFLVSFYNNEISEKSEIFDDQFSVERPDGSNFTLKIRSTKLEDSAMYFCASKSGEITDTQYFGPGTRLTVL.